The 32 T cell receptor beta chains reported below all come from one sample, sequenced in a study of blood T cell repertoires in COVID-19. Profiled with immunoSEQ multiplex PCR; TCRdb holds only in-frame clones, not every one. The sample yields about 380,000 clones, roughly 86% seen once. The sample taken for sequencing was PBMCs or T cells enriched from blood (not recorded which). The receptor source for this set is a man aged 25 to 40 who had recovered from COVID-19.

The V call is TRBV30, the J call TRBJ2-1; a possible D gene is TRBD2 (7 bases). Germline V gene lookup returns CDR1 GTSNPN and CDR2 SVGIG (reference sequence). Trimming took off 5 bases at V and 0 bases at J, with 14 bases between the two ends. The CDR3 covers 15 residues. CDR3 region: CAWEGGGSSYNEQFF. CDR3 coding DNA: TGTGCCTGGGAAGGGGGGGGTAGCTCCTACAATGAGCAGTTCTTC.

The rearrangement uses TRBV18 and TRBJ2-7; D is possibly TRBD1 (7 bases). The ends were cut back, 3 bases at V and 5 bases at J, with 14 bases in the middle. The CDR3 runs 14 residues. CDR1 is KGHSH, CDR2 LQKENI, per germline. The CDR3 is CASSPRDSGHEQYF. The CDR3 nucleotides read TGTGCCAGCTCACCGCGGGACAGCGGGCACGAGCAGTACTTC. The variable domain in full, completed from reference TRBV18 and TRBJ2-7, reads NAGVMQNPRHLVRRRGQEARLRCSPMKGHSHVYWYRQLPEEGLKFMVYLQKENIIDESGMPKERFSAEFPKEGPSILRIQQVVRGDSAAYFCASSPRDSGHEQYFGPGTRLTVT.

The rearrangement uses TRBV5-1 and TRBJ1-5; a weak D match, TRBD1 (5 bases). V was clipped by 0 bases and J by 2 bases, with 12 bases between them. There are 16 residues in the CDR3. From germline, CDR1 is SGHRS and CDR2 YFSETQ. The CDR3 bases are TGCGCCAGCAGCTTGGCCCCTCAAGGGGGCAATCAGCCCCAGCATTTT. Translating it yields CASSLAPQGGNQPQHF.

The gene calls are TRBV30 and TRBJ1-3; TRBD1 might be the D (5 bases). The CDR3 length is 14 residues. V dropped 0 bases and J dropped 2 bases, with 8 bases sitting between them. Germline assignment: CDR1 GTSNPN and CDR2 SVGIG (reference sequence). This CDR3 reads CAWSVLRAGNTIYF. DNA of the CDR3: TGTGCCTGGAGTGTACTCAGGGCTGGAAACACCATATATTTT.

This clone was counted only a few times. V gene TRBV6-1 combines with J gene TRBJ1-6; the match to TRBD1 covers 8 bases. Trimming cost V 4 bases and J 6 bases; bases outside gene matches: 8. The CDR3 consists of 16 residues. Germline V lookup: CDR1 MNHNS, CDR2 SASEGT. The CDR3: CASSGWDRSLNSPLHF. CDR3 in DNA: TGTGCCAGCAGTGGCTGGGACAGGTCGCTTAATTCACCCCTCCACTTT.

This clone was seen only a few times. Other DNA sequences from this sample encode an identical CDR3 as well. The chain has TRBV12-3 or TRBV12-4 and TRBJ1-5; D not resolved. CDR3 length: 13 residues. Trimming removed 3 bases at V and 0 bases at J, with 3 bases between. The CDR3, as DNA: TGTGCCAGCAGTTTGCGTAGCAATCAGCCCCAGCATTTT. Translating it yields CASSLRSNQPQHF.

Worth noting for this clone: This may be a read error: a much more frequent sequence differs by one nucleotide. The rearrangement uses TRBV4-1 and TRBJ1-5; D gene uncertain. V lost 0 bases to trimming and J lost 4 bases, with 4 bases between them. The CDR3 has 13 residues. Germline loops: CDR1 MGHRA, CDR2 YSYEKL. The DNA of the CDR3 is TGCGCCAGCAGCCAAGACAGGAATCAGCCCCAGCATTTT. This encodes CASSQDRNQPQHF.

The rearrangement links TRBV12-3 or TRBV12-4 to TRBJ2-2; 11 positions match TRBD1. V shed 8 bases, J shed 5 bases, and the junction held 1 base outside the gene matches. CDR3 size: 13 residues. DNA for the CDR3: TGTGCCAGCCGGGACAGGGGGACCGGGGAGCTGTTTTTT. Its protein is CASRDRGTGELFF.

The rearrangement uses TRBV14 and TRBJ2-2, with D possibly being TRBD2 (6 bases). With 4 bases removed from V and 6 bases from J, the gap between germline ends came to 12 bases. Per the germline V gene, CDR1 is SGHDN and CDR2 is FVKESK. The CDR3 is 14 amino acids. CDR3 residues: CASSPRSGPGELFF. CDR3 sequence (DNA): TGTGCCAGCAGCCCCCGAAGCGGGCCCGGGGAGCTGTTTTTT.

This clone was seen just once. The chain recombines TRBV12-3 or TRBV12-4 with TRBJ1-6; D is unresolved. The length of the CDR3 is 12 residues. V dropped 6 bases and J dropped 8 bases, with 8 bases sitting between them. CDR3 region: CASRAVHSPLHF. The CDR3, as DNA: TGTGCCAGCAGGGCAGTCCATTCACCCCTCCACTTT.

The genes are TRBV3-1 (or the pseudogene TRBV3-2) and TRBJ1-2; TRBD1 might be the D (6 bases). V shed 0 bases and J shed 0 bases, with 11 bases lying between them. The germline CDR1 and CDR2 sequences are LGHDT and YNNKEL (reference sequence). The CDR3 spans 16 residues. CDR3 region: CASSQDGGGPNYGYTF. Here the CDR3 DNA reads TGTGCCAGCAGCCAAGATGGGGGCGGACCTAACTATGGCTACACCTTC.

A single count supports this clone. The gene calls are TRBV4-1 and TRBJ2-3, with 7 bases fitting TRBD2. From germline, CDR1 is MGHRA and CDR2 YSYEKL. J lost 2 bases, V lost 0 bases, and 8 bases had no gene match. The CDR3 runs to 17 residues. The CDR3 here is CASSQDLGRAPTDTQYF. The CDR3, as DNA: TGCGCCAGCAGCCAAGATCTGGGGAGGGCCCCCACAGATACGCAGTATTTT.

The V call is TRBV27, the J call TRBJ1-4; tentative D call: TRBD1 (5 bases). This CDR3 comprises 14 residues. Trimming left V 0 bases short and J 8 bases short, with 10 bases between. Germline CDR1 reads MNHEY; CDR2 reads SMNVEV (reference sequence). In DNA form, the CDR3 reads TGTGCCAGCAGTTTATCGGGGGGAGTAGAAAAACTGTTTTTT. Translating gives CASSLSGGVEKLFF.

This sequence joins TRBV19 and TRBJ2-1; the match to TRBD2 covers 9 bases. J was trimmed by 5 bases and V by 6 bases; bases with no gene match: 8. Germline V gives CDR1 LNHDA, CDR2 SQIVND (reference sequence). The CDR3 has 15 residues. Here the CDR3 reads CASRHSSGGHNEQFF. The CDR3 nucleotides are TGTGCCAGTAGGCATAGTAGCGGGGGACACAATGAGCAGTTCTTC.

The chain employs TRBV7-9 and TRBJ2-7; 9 nucleotides line up with TRBD1. The junction had 4 bases not matched to a gene; V was cut back by 4 bases and J by 6 bases. The CDR3 runs to 13 residues. Germline CDR1 SEHNR, CDR2 FQNEAQ (reference sequence). The CDR3 DNA is TGTGCCAGCAGCTCACGGACAGGGGTCGAGCAGTACTTC. Translated: CASSSRTGVEQYF.

This chain connects TRBV11-3 to TRBJ2-1; D not resolved. V gave up 1 base and J gave up 9 bases, with 4 bases separating them. Germline CDR1 reads SGHNT; CDR2 reads YENEEA. There are 11 residues in the CDR3. The CDR3 reads CASSLGVEQFF. The CDR3 DNA reads TGTGCCAGCAGCTTAGGAGTTGAGCAGTTCTTC. Using reference TRBV11-3 and TRBJ2-1 for the parts outside the CDR3, the full variable domain is EAGVVQSPRYKIIEKKQPVAFWCNPISGHNTLYWYLQNLGQGPELLIRYENEEAVDDSQLPKDRFSAERLKGVDSTLKIQPAELGDSAVYLCASSLGVEQFFGPGTRLTVL.

The chain is built from TRBV5-8 and TRBJ1-2; 9 nucleotides match TRBD1. V shed 0 bases, J shed 8 bases, and the junction held 5 bases outside the gene matches. This CDR3 spans 14 amino acids. CDR1 is SGHTS, CDR2 YDEGEE, per germline. The CDR3 DNA sequence: TGTGCCAGCAGCTTGGAGGGGACAGGGCGAGGCTACACCTTC. It yields the protein CASSLEGTGRGYTF.

The J gene is TRBJ1-3, the V gene TRBV28, with D unresolved. V was cut by 4 bases and J by 0 bases, with 10 bases left in between. CDR1 is MDHEN, CDR2 SYDVKM, per germline. CDR3 length equals 15 residues. CDR3 loop: CASSSQAFSGNTIYF. CDR3 nucleotide sequence: TGTGCCAGCAGTTCCCAGGCTTTCTCTGGAAACACCATATATTTT.

This clone was seen a single time. This sequence joins TRBV30 and TRBJ2-3; possible D gene TRBD1, 6 bases. The ends were cut back, 1 base at V and 0 bases at J, with 11 bases in the middle. Germline V lookup: CDR1 GTSNPN, CDR2 SVGIG (reference sequence). This CDR3 has 15 amino acids. The CDR3: CAWSARTASTDTQYF. DNA of the CDR3: TGTGCCTGGAGTGCCAGGACAGCGAGCACAGATACGCAGTATTTT.

This rearrangement joins TRBV7-2 to TRBJ1-4; TRBD1 aligns across 8 bases. Germline CDR1 and CDR2: SGHTA and FQGNSA. The CDR3 totals 14 residues. Trimming at V came to 5 bases and at J to 8 bases, leaving 7 bases not matched to a gene. CDR3 in DNA: TGTGCCAGCAGCATGACAGGGGTTGACGAAAAACTGTTTTTT. As protein: CASSMTGVDEKLFF.

The chain links TRBV7-2 to TRBJ2-1; 7 nucleotides match TRBD1. This CDR3 spans 13 amino acids. Losses at the gene ends were 5 bases for V and 9 bases for J; bases not matched to a gene: 7. In germline, CDR1 is SGHTA, CDR2 FQGNSA. The DNA for the CDR3 is TGTGCCAGCAGCCTCTTAGGGGGCAGTGAGCAGTTCTTC. As protein: CASSLLGGSEQFF. Combining the CDR3 with reference TRBV7-2 and TRBJ2-1 gives the whole variable domain GAGVSQSPSNKVTEKGKDVELRCDPISGHTALYWYRQSLGQGLEFLIYFQGNSAPDKSGLPSDRFSAERTGGSVSTLTIQRTQQEDSAVYLCASSLLGGSEQFFGPGTRLTVL.

CDR3 bases: TGTGCCACCCAAATAGCGGGGGGAGAGACCCAGTACTTC. Residues: CATQIAGGETQYF. The rearrangement joins TRBV19 to TRBJ2-5; 10 bases agree with TRBD2. With V trimmed by 10 bases and J by 4 bases, 6 bases remained unmatched. The germline V gene has CDR1 LNHDA and CDR2 SQIVND (reference sequence). The CDR3 covers 13 residues. Variable domain in full (rest from reference TRBV19 and TRBJ2-5): DGGITQSPKYLFRKEGQNVTLSCEQNLNHDAMYWYRQDPGQGLRLIYYSQIVNDFQKGDIAEGYSVSREKKESFPLTVTSAQKNPTAFYLCATQIAGGETQYFGPGTRLLVL.

This clone was observed a single time. The rearrangement joins TRBV7-9 to TRBJ2-5; D perhaps matches TRBD1 (5 bases). The germline gives CDR1 SEHNR, CDR2 FQNEAQ (reference sequence). Trimming left V 3 bases short and J 0 bases short, with 17 bases between. The CDR3 totals 17 residues. The CDR3 loop reads CASSFGLDRPYQETQYF. As DNA, the CDR3 is TGTGCCAGCAGCTTCGGGTTAGACAGACCGTACCAAGAGACCCAGTACTTC.

This clone has just a few counts. V usage is TRBV7-9 and J usage is TRBJ2-1, with D perhaps TRBD1 (6 bases). CDR1 and CDR2 (germline): SEHNR, FQNEAQ (reference sequence). The CDR3 loop spans 14 amino acids. Between the trimmed V and J ends, which lost 3 bases and 10 bases, there was a span of 16 bases. The CDR3 reads CASSFLSGTREQFF. For the CDR3, the DNA is TGTGCCAGCAGCTTTCTTTCGGGGACAAGGGAGCAGTTCTTC.

This clone was seen a few times. The chain has TRBV11-2 and TRBJ1-2; D perhaps matches TRBD1 (6 bases). V was clipped by 0 bases and J by 10 bases, with 12 bases between them. Germline lookup yields CDR1 SGHAT and CDR2 FQNNGV. The CDR3 has 13 residues. In nucleotides, the CDR3 is TGTGCCAGCAGCTTAGAGTCGGGGGGCGCCTACACCTTC. Protein sequence: CASSLESGGAYTF.

The chain is built from TRBV7-9 and TRBJ1-4; possibly TRBD1 for D (5 bases). V was shortened by 4 bases and J by 4 bases, with 13 bases between the two germline ends. CDR1 is SEHNR and CDR2 is FQNEAQ in the germline V gene (reference sequence). CDR3 length equals 15 residues. CDR3 coding DNA: TGTGCCAGCAGCTCCGATCCGGGACTTAATGAAAAACTGTTTTTT. Amino acids: CASSSDPGLNEKLFF.

V and J are TRBV5-8 and TRBJ2-2, with a tentative D call TRBD2 (5 bases). V lost 4 bases and J 7 bases, leaving 11 bases between the germline ends. The CDR3 runs to 13 residues. Germline lookup yields CDR1 SGHTS and CDR2 YDEGEE. CDR3 protein: CASSQTGIGELFF. As DNA, the CDR3 is TGTGCCAGCAGCCAGACGGGGATCGGGGAGCTGTTTTTT.

The rearrangement joins TRBV10-3 to TRBJ2-7; 7 bases map to TRBD1. Germline V gene sequence: CDR1 ENHRY, CDR2 SYGVKD. The CDR3 sequence is 14 residues long. After removal of 10 bases from V and 0 bases from J, the junction contained 9 bases not matched to a gene. Written as DNA, the CDR3 is TGTGCCACAGGAATCAGGGACAGCTCCTACGAGCAGTACTTC. As protein: CATGIRDSSYEQYF.

The chain links TRBV6-6 to TRBJ1-1, with a weak D call TRBD1 (5 bases). CDR3 length: 12 residues. Germline V gene lookup returns CDR1 MNHNY and CDR2 SVGAGI (reference sequence). The V gene lost 6 bases and the J gene lost 10 bases, with 15 bases spanning the gap. The CDR3 loop reads CASSPGRGRAFF. The CDR3 DNA reads TGTGCCAGCAGCCCTGGACGGGGGAGAGCTTTCTTT.

A few counts support this clone. The V gene is TRBV2, the J gene TRBJ1-2, with D uncertain. The CDR3 is made up of 13 amino acids. Germline V CDR1 and CDR2: SNHLY, FYNNEI. V gave up 4 bases and J gave up 2 bases, with 8 bases separating them. CDR3 bases: TGTGCCAGCAGTGCAACAGAAAACTATGGCTACACCTTC. It yields the protein CASSATENYGYTF.

The sample holds a few counts of this clone. The rearrangement links TRBV25-1 to TRBJ2-3; the match to TRBD2 covers 13 bases. With V trimmed by 8 bases and J by 0 bases, 5 bases remained unmatched. CDR1 is MGHDK and CDR2 is SYGVNS in the germline V gene. The CDR3 is 16 residues long. DNA of the CDR3: TGTGCCAGCGCCCCGACTAGCGGGGGGAGCACAGATACGCAGTATTTT. The encoded protein is CASAPTSGGSTDTQYF.

The rearrangement joins TRBV9 to TRBJ1-3; D remains unclear. Trimming cost V 2 bases and J 0 bases, with 6 bases left between them. The germline V gene encodes CDR1 SGDLS and CDR2 YYNGEE. The CDR3 covers 14 residues. CDR3 bases: TGTGCCAGCAGCGTCTCAGGCTCTGGAAACACCATATATTTT. This gives the protein CASSVSGSGNTIYF.